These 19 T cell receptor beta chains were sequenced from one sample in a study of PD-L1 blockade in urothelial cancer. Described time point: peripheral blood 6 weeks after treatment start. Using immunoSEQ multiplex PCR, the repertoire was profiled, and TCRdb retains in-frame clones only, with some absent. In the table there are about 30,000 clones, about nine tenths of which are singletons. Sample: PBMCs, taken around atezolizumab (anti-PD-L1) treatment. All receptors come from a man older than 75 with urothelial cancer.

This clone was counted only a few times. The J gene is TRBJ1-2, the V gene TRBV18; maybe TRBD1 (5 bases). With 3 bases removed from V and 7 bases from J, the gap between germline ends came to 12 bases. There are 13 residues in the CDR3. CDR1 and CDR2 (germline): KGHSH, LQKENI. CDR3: CASSPGQTVGYTF. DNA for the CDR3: TGTGCCAGCTCACCCGGACAAACGGTTGGCTACACCTTC.

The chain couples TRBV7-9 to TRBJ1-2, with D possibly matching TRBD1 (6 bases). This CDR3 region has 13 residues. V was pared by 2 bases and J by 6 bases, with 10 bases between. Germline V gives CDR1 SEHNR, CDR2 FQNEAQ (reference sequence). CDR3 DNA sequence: TGTGCCAGCAGCTTACCGGGACAACATGGCTACACCTTC. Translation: CASSLPGQHGYTF.

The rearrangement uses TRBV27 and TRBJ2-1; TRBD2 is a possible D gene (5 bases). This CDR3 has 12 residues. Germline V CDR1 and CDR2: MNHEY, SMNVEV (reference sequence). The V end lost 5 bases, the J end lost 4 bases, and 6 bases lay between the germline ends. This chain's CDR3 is CASSRGYNEQFF. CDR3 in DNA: TGTGCCAGCAGTAGAGGGTACAATGAGCAGTTCTTC.

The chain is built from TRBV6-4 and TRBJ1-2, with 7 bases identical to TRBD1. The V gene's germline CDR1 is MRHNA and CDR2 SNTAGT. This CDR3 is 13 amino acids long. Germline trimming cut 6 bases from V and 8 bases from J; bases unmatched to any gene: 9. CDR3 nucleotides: TGTGCCAGCAGCCCTACAGGGGAGGCGGGCTACACCTTC. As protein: CASSPTGEAGYTF.

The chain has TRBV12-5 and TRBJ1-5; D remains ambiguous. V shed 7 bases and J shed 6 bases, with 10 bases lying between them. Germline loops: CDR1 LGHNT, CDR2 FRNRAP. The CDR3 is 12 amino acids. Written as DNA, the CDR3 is TGTGCTAGTGCACTAGGGTTTCAGCCCCAGCATTTT. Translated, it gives CASALGFQPQHF.

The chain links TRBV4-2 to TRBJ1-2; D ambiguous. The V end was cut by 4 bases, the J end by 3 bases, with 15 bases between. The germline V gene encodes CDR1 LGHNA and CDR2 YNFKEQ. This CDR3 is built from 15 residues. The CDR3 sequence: CASSRGEALDYGYTF. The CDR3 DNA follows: TGTGCCAGCAGCCGCGGCGAGGCCTTGGACTATGGCTACACCTTC.

The CDR3 sequence: CASSSPRDFYNSRGTQYF. CDR3 sequence (DNA): TGTGCCAGCAGTTCCCCGAGGGACTTCTACAACTCAAGAGGGACCCAGTACTTC. The chain couples TRBV28 to TRBJ2-5, with D maybe TRBD2 (6 bases). This CDR3 comprises 18 residues. V lost 4 bases, J lost 7 bases, and 28 bases lay in between. Germline CDR1 is MDHEN and CDR2 is SYDVKM. Full variable domain (outside the CDR3, taken from reference TRBV28 and TRBJ2-5): DVKVTQSSRYLVKRTGEKVFLECVQDMDHENMFWYRQDPGLGLRLIYFSYDVKMKEKGDIPEGYSVSREKKERFSLILESASTNQTSMYLCASSSPRDFYNSRGTQYFGPGTRLLVL.

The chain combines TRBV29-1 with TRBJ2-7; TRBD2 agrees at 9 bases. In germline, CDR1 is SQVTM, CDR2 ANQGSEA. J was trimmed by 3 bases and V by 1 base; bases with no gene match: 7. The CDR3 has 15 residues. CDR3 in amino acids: CSVEVPAGGDYEQYF. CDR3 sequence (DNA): TGCAGCGTTGAAGTCCCAGCGGGAGGCGACTACGAGCAGTACTTC.

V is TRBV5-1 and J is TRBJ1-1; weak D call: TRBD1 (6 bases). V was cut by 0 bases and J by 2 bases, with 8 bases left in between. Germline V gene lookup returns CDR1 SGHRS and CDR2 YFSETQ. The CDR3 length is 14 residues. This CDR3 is CASSLDRVNTEAFF. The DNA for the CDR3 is TGCGCCAGCAGCTTGGACAGGGTCAACACTGAAGCTTTCTTT.

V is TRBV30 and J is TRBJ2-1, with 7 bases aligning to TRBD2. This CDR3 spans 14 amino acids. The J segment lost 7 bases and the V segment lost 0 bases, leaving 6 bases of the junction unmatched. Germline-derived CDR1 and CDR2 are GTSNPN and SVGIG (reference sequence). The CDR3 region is CAWSVQVGRNEQFF. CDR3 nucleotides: TGTGCCTGGAGTGTTCAGGTCGGGAGGAATGAGCAGTTCTTC.

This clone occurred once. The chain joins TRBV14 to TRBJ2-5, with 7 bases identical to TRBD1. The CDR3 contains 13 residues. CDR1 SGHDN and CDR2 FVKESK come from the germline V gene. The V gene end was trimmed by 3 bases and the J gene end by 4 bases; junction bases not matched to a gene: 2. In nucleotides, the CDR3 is TGTGCCAGCAGCCAGGGGACAGTAGAGACCCAGTACTTC. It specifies CASSQGTVETQYF. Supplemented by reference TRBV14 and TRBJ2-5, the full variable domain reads EAGVTQFPSHSVIEKGQTVTLRCDPISGHDNLYWYRRVMGKEIKFLLHFVKESKQDESGMPNNRFLAERTGGTYSTLKVQPAELEDSGVYFCASSQGTVETQYFGPGTRLLVL.

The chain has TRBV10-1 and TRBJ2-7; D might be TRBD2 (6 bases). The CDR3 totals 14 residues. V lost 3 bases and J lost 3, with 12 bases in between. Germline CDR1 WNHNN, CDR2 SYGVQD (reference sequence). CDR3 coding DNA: TGCGCCAGCAGTGAACGGGGGAAGAGCTACGAGCAGTACTTC. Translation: CASSERGKSYEQYF.

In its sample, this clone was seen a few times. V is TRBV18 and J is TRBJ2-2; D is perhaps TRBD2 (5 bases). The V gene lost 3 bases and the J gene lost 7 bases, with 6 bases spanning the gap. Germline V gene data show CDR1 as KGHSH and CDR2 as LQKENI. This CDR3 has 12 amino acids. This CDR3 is CASSPGNGELFF. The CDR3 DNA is TGTGCCAGCTCACCCGGGAACGGGGAGCTGTTTTTT.

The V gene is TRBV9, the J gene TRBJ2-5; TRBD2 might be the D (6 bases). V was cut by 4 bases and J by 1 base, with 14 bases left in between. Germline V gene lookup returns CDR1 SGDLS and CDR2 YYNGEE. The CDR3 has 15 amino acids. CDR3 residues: CASSQTGGAQETQYF. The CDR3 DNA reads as TGTGCCAGCAGCCAAACGGGCGGGGCCCAAGAGACCCAGTACTTC.

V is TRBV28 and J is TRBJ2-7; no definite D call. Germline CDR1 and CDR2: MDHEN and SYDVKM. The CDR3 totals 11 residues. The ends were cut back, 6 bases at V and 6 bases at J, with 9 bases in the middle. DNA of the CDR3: TGTGCCAGCAGCTCACTTAGCGAGCAGTACTTC. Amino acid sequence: CASSSLSEQYF.

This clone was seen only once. CDR3 loop: CASSPGTSGYNEQFF. The CDR3 DNA follows: TGTGCCAGCAGCCCCGGGACTAGCGGTTACAATGAGCAGTTCTTC. This chain joins TRBV11-2 and TRBJ2-1; 11 nucleotides agree with TRBD2. CDR3 length: 15 residues. Germline V CDR1 and CDR2: SGHAT, FQNNGV. The J segment lost 4 bases and the V segment lost 5 bases, leaving 4 bases of the junction unmatched.

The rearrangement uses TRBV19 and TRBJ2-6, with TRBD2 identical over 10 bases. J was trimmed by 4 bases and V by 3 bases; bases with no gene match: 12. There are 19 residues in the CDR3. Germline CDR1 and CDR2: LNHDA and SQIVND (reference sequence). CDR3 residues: CASSIRATSGTTGANVLTF. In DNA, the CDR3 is TGTGCCAGTAGTATTCGCGCCACTAGCGGGACGACCGGGGCCAACGTCCTGACTTTC.

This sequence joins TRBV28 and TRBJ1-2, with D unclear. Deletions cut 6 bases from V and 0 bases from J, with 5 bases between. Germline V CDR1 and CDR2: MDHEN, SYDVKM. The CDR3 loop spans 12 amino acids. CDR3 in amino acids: CASSVANYGYTF. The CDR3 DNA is TGTGCCAGCAGCGTAGCTAACTATGGCTACACCTTC.

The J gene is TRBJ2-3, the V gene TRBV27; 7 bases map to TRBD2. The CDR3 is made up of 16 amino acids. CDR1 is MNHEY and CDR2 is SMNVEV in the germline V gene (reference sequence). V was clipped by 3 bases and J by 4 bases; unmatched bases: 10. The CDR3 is CASSFIREEVPDTQYF. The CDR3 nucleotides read TGTGCCAGCAGTTTTATCCGGGAGGAAGTCCCAGATACGCAGTATTTT.